These 29 T cell receptor beta chains were sequenced from one sample in a study of STAT3 mutations in large granular lymphocyte leukemia. Notes on the study in general: Every T-cell large granular lymphocyte leukemia patient had at least one immunodominant TCR beta clonotype.

These receptors are not linked to any known antigen. The table came from immunoSEQ multiplex PCR; TCRdb's copy has only in-frame clones and leaves some out. The sample includes under 20,000 clones, about nine tenths of them seen just once. The specimen sequenced was peripheral blood mononuclear cells. Receptors originate from a man aged 60 to 69 with T-cell large granular lymphocyte leukemia. Some clones in this sample may be carry-over from other donors' samples.

The chain has TRBV7-9 and TRBJ1-5; D not resolved. This CDR3 spans 12 amino acids. The V gene lost 3 bases and the J gene lost 4 bases, with 4 bases spanning the gap. Germline CDR1 and CDR2: SEHNR and FQNEAQ (reference sequence). The CDR3 DNA follows: TGTGCCAGCAGCTTCGGGAATCAGCCCCAGCATTTT. Protein: CASSFGNQPQHF.

V is TRBV28 and J is TRBJ1-1; TRBD1 might be the D (5 bases). CDR1 is MDHEN, CDR2 SYDVKM, per germline. This CDR3 region has 13 residues. V was clipped by 6 bases and J by 3 bases, with 11 bases between them. As DNA, the CDR3 is TGTGCCAGCAGGACGGGGGGATACACTGAAGCTTTCTTT. Its translation: CASRTGGYTEAFF.

V is TRBV4-3 and J is TRBJ1-2; TRBD1 matches 7 bases. Unmatched junction bases numbered 3, after V lost 1 base and J lost 4 bases. This CDR3 has 14 amino acids. Germline values: CDR1 LGHNA, CDR2 YSLEER. CDR3 sequence reads: CASSQGGGSYGYTF. CDR3 DNA: TGCGCCAGCAGCCAAGGAGGGGGCTCCTATGGCTACACCTTC.

CDR3 sequence reads: CASSPLTSGREETQYF. The CDR3 nucleotides read TGCGCCAGCAGCCCTCTGACTAGCGGGAGGGAAGAGACCCAGTACTTC. The genes are TRBV5-1 and TRBJ2-5, with 14 bases that match TRBD2. From germline, CDR1 is SGHRS and CDR2 YFSETQ. The CDR3 consists of 16 residues. V lost 4 bases and J lost 3; bases outside the gene matches: 5.

This sequence joins TRBV6-6 and TRBJ1-2; D is possibly TRBD1 (5 bases). This CDR3 is built from 13 residues. In germline, CDR1 is MNHNY, CDR2 SVGAGI (reference sequence). V was shortened by 8 bases and J by 9 bases, with 19 bases between the two germline ends. The CDR3 bases are TGTGCCAGCCTAGGGTGGGGGGGTTATAGCTACACCTTC. Translated: CASLGWGGYSYTF.

V gene TRBV5-5 combines with J gene TRBJ2-3, with 11 bases that match TRBD1. The junction had 6 bases not matched to a gene; V was cut back by 4 bases and J by 5 bases. The CDR3 runs to 15 residues. CDR1 is SGHKS and CDR2 is YYEKEE in the germline V gene (reference sequence). This chain's CDR3 is CASSTGQGAKDTQYF. CDR3 nucleotide sequence: TGTGCCAGCAGCACCGGACAGGGGGCGAAAGATACGCAGTATTTT. Supplemented by reference TRBV5-5 and TRBJ2-3, the full variable domain reads DAGVTQSPTHLIKTRGQQVTLRCSPISGHKSVSWYQQVLGQGPQFIFQYYEKEERGRGNFPDRFSARQFPNYSSELNVNALLLGDSALYLCASSTGQGAKDTQYFGPGTRLTVL.

The chain carries TRBV10-2 and TRBJ2-7; weak D call: TRBD2 (6 bases). Trimming removed 6 bases at V and 4 bases at J, with 10 bases between. Germline-derived CDR1 and CDR2 are WSHSY and SAAADI. The CDR3 contains 12 residues. Written as DNA, the CDR3 is TGCGCCAGCAGGAGCGGGCGGTACGAGCAGTACTTC. As protein: CASRSGRYEQYF.

This sequence joins TRBV5-1 and TRBJ2-2, with TRBD2 identical over 11 bases. Germline CDR1 is SGHRS and CDR2 is YFSETQ. The J segment lost 5 bases and the V segment lost 2 bases, leaving 8 bases of the junction unmatched. There are 17 residues in the CDR3. The CDR3 nucleotides read TGCGCCAGCAGCTTTCCTCCTAGCGGGAGGCGGACCGGGGAGCTGTTTTTT. This translates into CASSFPPSGRRTGELFF.

The CDR3 DNA follows: TGTGCCAGCAGTTACGGAGGGGAGACCCAGTACTTC. It is translated as CASSYGGETQYF. V is TRBV6-5 and J is TRBJ2-5, with D possibly matching TRBD2 (6 bases). V lost 2 bases and J 5 bases, leaving 6 bases between the germline ends. The germline CDR1 and CDR2 sequences are MNHEY and SVGAGI. The CDR3 has 12 residues.

The J gene is TRBJ2-1, the V gene TRBV25-1; D gene ambiguous. The CDR3 spans 14 residues. CDR1 MGHDK and CDR2 SYGVNS come from the germline V gene. V lost 1 base and J 4 bases, leaving 8 bases between the germline ends. The CDR3 protein is CASSESGSYNEQFF. The CDR3 nucleotides read TGTGCCAGCAGTGAATCCGGGTCTTACAATGAGCAGTTCTTC.

The CDR3 DNA is TGTGCCAGCAGTGGCGGAATGAGATATGGCTACACCTTC. Translating it yields CASSGGMRYGYTF. The rearrangement joins TRBV6-1 to TRBJ1-2; D is undetermined. The V end was cut by 4 bases, the J end by 5 bases, with 11 bases between. CDR3 size: 13 residues. Germline V CDR1 and CDR2: MNHNS, SASEGT.

V gene TRBV11-2 combines with J gene TRBJ2-3, with 9 bases identical to TRBD2. Germline V gene lookup returns CDR1 SGHAT and CDR2 FQNNGV. This CDR3 has 17 amino acids. V shed 5 bases and J 4 bases; nucleotides not matched to a gene: 13. The CDR3: CASSAPHSGSTPDTQYF. Here the CDR3 DNA reads TGTGCCAGCAGCGCGCCCCATAGCGGGAGTACCCCAGATACGCAGTATTTT.

The chain carries TRBV9 and TRBJ1-6; TRBD1 agrees at 7 bases. V dropped 4 bases and J dropped 8; count of bases not matched to a gene: 9. The CDR3 covers 15 residues. The germline V gene has CDR1 SGDLS and CDR2 YYNGEE. In DNA form, the CDR3 reads TGTGCCAGCAGCAACCGGGACAGTCTAGATTCACCCCTCCACTTT. Protein product: CASSNRDSLDSPLHF.

The chain links TRBV19 to TRBJ1-2; D ambiguous. V shed 10 bases and J shed 2 bases, with 8 bases lying between them. CDR3 size: 11 residues. Germline V CDR1 and CDR2: LNHDA, SQIVND (reference sequence). Here the CDR3 DNA reads TGTGCCATCAAGACCAACTATGGCTACACCTTC. Translating it yields CAIKTNYGYTF.

CDR3 in DNA: TGTGCCTGGAGGGACCCCTTAAGCCTGTTCTTC. It translates to CAWRDPLSLFF. This sequence joins TRBV30 and TRBJ2-1; D remains unclear. The CDR3 sequence is 11 residues long. Germline loops: CDR1 GTSNPN, CDR2 SVGIG (reference sequence). V lost 3 bases, J lost 15 bases, and 15 bases lay in between.

The gene calls are TRBV7-9 and TRBJ1-1, with D perhaps TRBD1 (6 bases). CDR3 length: 15 amino acids. Germline V gene sequence: CDR1 SEHNR, CDR2 FQNEAQ (reference sequence). Trimming cost V 1 base and J 5 bases, with 14 bases left between them. CDR3 coding DNA: TGTGCCAGCAGCTTAGAACTGGGGGCAGGAACTGAAGCTTTCTTT. Translation gives CASSLELGAGTEAFF.

The chain employs TRBV4-1 and TRBJ1-4, with 7 nucleotides matching TRBD1. Per germline, CDR1 MGHRA and CDR2 YSYEKL. V dropped 6 bases and J dropped 5; count of bases not matched to a gene: 9. The CDR3 totals 15 residues. The CDR3 DNA reads TGCGCCAGCAGTCATCAGACAGGGAGAAATGAAAAACTGTTTTTT. Protein sequence: CASSHQTGRNEKLFF.

This chain joins TRBV11-3 and TRBJ2-7; 10 bases map to TRBD1. The trim removed 6 bases at V and 4 bases at J, leaving 6 bases unmatched. Germline-derived CDR1 and CDR2 are SGHNT and YENEEA. The CDR3 extends over 14 amino acids. The CDR3 DNA reads as TGTGCCAGCAGTTCGACAGGGGGCAGTTACGAGCAGTACTTC. Its translation is CASSSTGGSYEQYF.

The V gene is TRBV7-2, the J gene TRBJ2-3, with D perhaps matching TRBD1 or TRBD2 (6 bases each). This CDR3 spans 15 amino acids. Germline V gene lookup returns CDR1 SGHTA and CDR2 FQGNSA. V dropped 5 bases and J dropped 0 bases, with 12 bases sitting between them. The DNA for the CDR3 is TGTGCCAGCAGCCTAATGGGGGGCAGCACAGATACGCAGTATTTT. Its translation: CASSLMGGSTDTQYF.

The rearrangement links TRBV9 to TRBJ2-5; 11 nucleotides align to TRBD2. The germline V gene encodes CDR1 SGDLS and CDR2 YYNGEE. V dropped 4 bases and J dropped 4; count of bases not matched to a gene: 9. The CDR3 has 16 amino acids. The CDR3 DNA reads TGTGCCAGCAGCTTGAGTAGCGGGAGGGCTGCAGAGACCCAGTACTTC. Translation: CASSLSSGRAAETQYF.

V gene TRBV19 combines with J gene TRBJ1-5; 8 nucleotides match TRBD1. After removal of 5 bases from V and 2 bases from J, the junction contained 5 bases not matched to a gene. Germline V gives CDR1 LNHDA, CDR2 SQIVND (reference sequence). The CDR3 extends over 15 amino acids. The CDR3 DNA follows: TGTGCCAGTAGTCCGGACAGGGCGGGCAATCAGCCCCAGCATTTT. This encodes CASSPDRAGNQPQHF.

The chain carries TRBV18 and TRBJ2-1; 8 bases are a match to TRBD1. CDR1 and CDR2 (germline): KGHSH, LQKENI. V trimming: 4 bases; J trimming: 6 bases; junction bases outside the gene matches: 11. The CDR3 extends over 16 amino acids. This CDR3 reads CASSLNRDQGANEQFF. CDR3 sequence (DNA): TGTGCCAGCTCACTGAACCGGGACCAGGGGGCCAATGAGCAGTTCTTC.

This clone occurred once. The chain combines TRBV7-2 with TRBJ2-7, with a tentative D call TRBD2 (6 bases). Germline V lookup: CDR1 SGHTA, CDR2 FQGNSA. Trimming stripped 1 base from V and 0 bases from J, with 16 bases between. CDR3 length: 17 amino acids. CDR3 sequence (DNA): TGTGCCAGCAGCTTAGTCCCCTCTAGCGCGAGCTCCTACGAGCAGTACTTC. Amino acid sequence: CASSLVPSSASSYEQYF.

This chain joins TRBV10-1 and TRBJ2-2, with a tentative D call TRBD2 (6 bases). The CDR3 runs 14 residues. Trimming pared 6 bases from V and 8 bases from J, leaving 16 bases between. Germline-derived CDR1 and CDR2 are WNHNN and SYGVQD (reference sequence). CDR3 in amino acids: CASSPLGGGGELFF. The CDR3 DNA is TGCGCCAGCAGCCCCTTGGGGGGAGGAGGGGAGCTGTTTTTT.

The chain employs TRBV5-1 and TRBJ2-2; D perhaps matches TRBD1 (6 bases). CDR1 is SGHRS and CDR2 is YFSETQ in the germline V gene. The CDR3 length is 16 residues. V was clipped by 4 bases and J by 4 bases, with 17 bases between them. CDR3 in amino acids: CASSLTHREGTGELFF. In DNA form, the CDR3 reads TGCGCCAGCAGCCTAACTCACAGGGAAGGCACCGGGGAGCTGTTTTTT.

The chain recombines TRBV9 with TRBJ2-7; 7 bases agree with TRBD1. The germline gives CDR1 SGDLS, CDR2 YYNGEE. Germline trimming cut 2 bases from V and 4 bases from J; bases unmatched to any gene: 6. CDR3 length equals 14 residues. The CDR3 DNA reads TGTGCCAGCAGCGTCACAGGGGTTGCGTACGAGCAGTACTTC. Protein sequence: CASSVTGVAYEQYF.

V gene TRBV5-4 combines with J gene TRBJ2-2, with D possibly being TRBD2 (5 bases). The CDR3 runs 17 residues. The germline V gene encodes CDR1 SGHNT and CDR2 YYREEE (reference sequence). Trimming took off 1 base at V and 6 bases at J, with 19 bases between the two ends. CDR3 in amino acids: CASSLRLASQWAGELFF. The CDR3 nucleotides read TGTGCCAGCAGCTTGAGGCTAGCTTCGCAATGGGCCGGGGAGCTGTTTTTT.

The chain joins TRBV30 to TRBJ2-3; 7 nucleotides agree with TRBD2. CDR3 size: 10 residues. J was trimmed by 9 bases and V by 7 bases; bases with no gene match: 4. CDR1 and CDR2 (germline): GTSNPN, SVGIG (reference sequence). The CDR3, as DNA: TGTGCCTTGGGACTACCAACGCAGTATTTT. This sequence encodes CALGLPTQYF.

V and J are TRBV6-5 and TRBJ1-2; 7 bases agree with TRBD1. The V segment lost 6 bases and the J segment 1 base; nucleotides outside the gene matches: 2. Germline V lookup: CDR1 MNHEY, CDR2 SVGAGI. This CDR3 comprises 13 residues. The DNA of the CDR3 is TGTGCCAGCAGACGACAGGGTAACTATGGCTACACCTTC. It encodes CASRRQGNYGYTF.